This TCR beta chain was captured by sequencing in a study of spatial heterogeneity in lung cancer. Study context: 55 to 80 TRACERx patients with early, untreated non-small cell lung cancer donated samples.

TCRdb re-called the 5' RACE reads through MiXCR, storing one row per CDR3 protein. The repertoire holds 110,000 or so distinct CDR3 sequences, with approximately 11% as singletons. This clonotype has only a few counts. With 6 bases removed from V and 0 bases from J, the gap between germline ends came to 12 bases. Per germline, CDR1 MDHEN and CDR2 SYDVKM. The CDR3 loop spans 15 amino acids. Time point in this sample: blood at routine non-recurrence follow-up after resection. The chain recombines TRBV28 with TRBJ2-1, with D possibly TRBD2 on 5 matching bases. The source material was PBMCs, sampled at follow-up. The clonotype was recovered from a female donor with early-stage non-small cell lung cancer. In DNA form, the CDR3 reads TGTGCCAGCAGCCAACAGCGGAGCTCCTACAATGAGCAGTTCTTC. Translation: CASSQQRSSYNEQFF.